The clone carrying this T cell receptor (beta chain) occurred once. The data belong to a study of patients and donors after allogeneic stem cell transplantation. V lost 5 bases to trimming and J lost 4 bases, with 12 bases between them. The CDR3 spans 13 residues. From the RT-PCR reads, TCRdb called clonotypes with MiXCR, one entry per CDR3 protein. The sample has over 200,000 distinct CDR3 sequences, roughly two fifths seen once. The specimen was blood, either unsorted or a sorted T cell fraction (not recorded which). The chain has TRBV12-3 or TRBV12-4 and TRBJ2-7, with TRBD1 as a possible D gene (5 bases). The clonotype was recovered from a human donor who was either an allogeneic HSCT recipient or a stem cell or donor lymphocyte infusion donor (not recorded which). It is not recorded whose cells these are; they may come from a transplant donor. The CDR3 bases are TGTGCCAGCAGTCTACAGGTCCAATACGAGCAGTACTTC. It translates to CASSLQVQYEQYF.